This paragraph covers one TCR beta chain sequence. This clone's antigen is unknown. Base qualities are not at hand, and no much larger clone is one base apart. This entry comes from a study of cytomegalovirus exposure and HLA in healthy donors (dated by TCRdb to the late 2010s). Study-level background: An earlier analysis of 587 of the donors reported 250 to 300 Gb of sequence data and 95 million to 120 million unique TCR beta sequences obtained from around 190 million T cells. Both class I and class II loci were covered by HLA typing, at four-digit resolution. The study aimed to test whether signatures of past pathogen exposure could be identified by cataloging public T cell receptors. About 280 gigabases of sequencing data and approximately 92 million unique TCR sequences made up an early release that covered 500 to 700 HLA-typed donors. Several DR-DQ haplotypes were treated as single units for association and clustering because of strong linkage in the cohort. Genome-wide SNP genotypes for about three fifths of the roughly 670 donors were used in a later genetic analysis, which treated that subset as a discovery cohort. A later analysis re-examined previously published TCR beta repertoires from around 670 donors and added high-resolution HLA genotyping to investigate patterns of TCR occurrence. Among 398 genotyped donors of the cohort, an average of about 240,000 unique TCR beta nucleotide sequences were sequenced per donor, about a sixth of them non-productive. Along with the roughly 670-subject first cohort, a separate validation cohort of over a hundred different subjects was used. An earlier analysis of 450 to 750 of the donors used high-throughput TCR beta sequencing to judge whether each TCR beta V gene segment behaved as functional or pseudogenic. In the later analysis, no new phenotypic data were used to find candidate immune exposures; instead, reliance was placed on TCR beta sequences and their occurrence across donors. To predict cytomegalovirus infection status, the study brought together high-throughput TCR immunosequencing, statistical association of individual TCRs with disease status, and machine learning. All discovery cohort repertoires had been generated on a single sequencing platform. The genetic ancestry cluster associated with self-reported Caucasian donors included 70% to 85% of the roughly 400 genotyped donors. Donor age, sex, ethnicity and CMV serostatus were compiled together with the repertoire data. Typing coverage varied by locus: roughly 629-630 donors for A, B, C, DRB1 and DQB1; roughly 520 for DQA1; more than 600 for DPA1; roughly 450 for DPB1. The study profiled the T cell repertoires of 550 to 700 subjects by immunosequencing and related them to cytomegalovirus serostatus. Overall study outcomes, separate from this receptor: A total of fewer than 200 TCR beta chains were listed by the study as associated with cytomegalovirus. A later analysis found that HLA-associated TCR beta chains were more clonally expanded and had lower generation probabilities than equally common non-associated chains. Because counts were too low, around 17 rarely observed V segments, including chromosome 9 orphons, were left out of the earlier analysis of 500 to 650 of the donors. At a false discovery rate of 0.05, a later analysis linked some 18,000 TCR beta sequences to specific HLA alleles. The presence/absence analyses assumed that sequencing depth was roughly uniform across donors, and that assumption may not be true. A cluster of highly shared sequence variants was judged likely to be a technical artifact of the sequencing pipeline. In a later analysis, TCR association rates were found to vary across HLA loci, with the most associated TCRs seen for DRB1 alleles and the fewest for HLA-C alleles. In a later genetic analysis, fewer N-insertions in productive TCRs were reported among donors in an Asian-associated ancestry cluster than the roughly 670-donor mean. According to a later analysis, most CMV-associated TCR beta chains appeared to be HLA-restricted, and the HLA associations seemed to be driven largely by CMV exposure. The only immune exposure information available for the cohort was CMV serostatus. Because the 87-base-pair reads could not distinguish some IMGT-functional V segments, including TRBV6-2 and TRBV6-3, those segments were excluded. A further reported finding was that TCR beta sequences accurately predicted the HLA-A and HLA-B alleles for most subjects in the first cohort. Because HLA typing was missing for some donors at each locus, association tests included only the typed subset. In vitro tests confirmed that a few of the cytomegalovirus-associated TCR beta chains recognize cytomegalovirus antigens. Assigning TCR associations to individual alleles was difficult when HLA alleles, especially DR and DQ, strongly co-occurred. Broadly in line with IMGT annotations, most TCR beta V segments showed up in productive rearrangements about 87% or about 30% of the time in an earlier analysis of roughly 590 of the donors. In both the original and validation cohorts, the classifier was reported to diagnose cytomegalovirus status with high specificity and sensitivity. Correlated functional status among segregating V segments might be attributable to linkage disequilibrium, but an unknown experimental factor could not be ruled out. Several of the top co-occurrence clusters appeared to be linked to parvovirus B19, influenza, CMV and Epstein-Barr virus, according to a later analysis. It was suggested by the authors that the approach could potentially be generalized to other disease states and immunological phenotypes. A later genetic analysis associated a missense DCLRE1C variant with V-gene and J-gene trimming of TCR beta chains, and an independent cohort replicated the association. This cohort had only TCR beta chains sequenced, and the lack of alpha or paired-chain data limited which features could be detected. Most TCR sequences were seen in very few donors, while some public TCRs were found in many individuals.

From cysteine to phenylalanine, the CDR3 is 18 amino acids long. Only CDR3 DNA is held: 54 bases, read in frame from base 1. The CDR1 and CDR2 encoded by the germline V gene are SGHNT and YENEEA. Deletion took 4 bases off V and 0 bases off J, with a span of 19 bases between the germline ends. In total, 500 to 700 healthy bone marrow donors made up the cohort. At the time of sampling, every cohort member was nominally healthy, though immune exposures that went unrecorded were likely present. The donor was CMV seronegative and was included in the group of a few hundred seronegative cohort members. Each donor provided a peripheral blood sample, and peripheral blood mononuclear cells were used for TCR beta sequencing. Genomic DNA extraction from the blood cell samples was performed with the Qiagen DNeasy Blood Extraction Kit. Receptors were amplified or captured by the immunoSEQ multiplex PCR assay. A mixture of 60 forward primers for TCR Vbeta segments and 13 reverse primers for TCR Jbeta segments was used in the multiplex PCR. The CDR3 region of rearranged TCR beta genes was amplified from genomic DNA by a multiplex PCR assay. The amplified TCR beta libraries were sequenced on the Illumina HiSeq System as 87-base-pair reads. In the source study's methods: A later analysis counted around 72 million unique TCR beta chains across the 650 to 700 repertoires, and 9.5 million to 11 million of these chains were shared by at least two donors. Raw reads were error-corrected and collapsed into unique sequences with a nearest-neighbor algorithm that merged closely related sequences to remove PCR and sequencing errors. Alignment of CDR3 sequences to IMGT reference sequences was used to assign V, D and J gene segments. For a sequence to be retained, at least a six-nucleotide match to both a V gene segment and a J gene segment was required. Rearrangements were classified as productive when the CDR3 lacked stop codons and remained in frame with V and J, and all other rearrangements were classified as non-productive. CDR3 was defined according to IMGT convention as the region running from the second conserved V-encoded cysteine to the conserved J-encoded phenylalanine. In an earlier analysis of around 540 of the donors, sequences lacking an unambiguous match to a single V gene segment were excluded. In an earlier analysis of some 590 of the donors, a V segment was called functional when productive rearrangements were above 56.7%, and segregating when the standard deviation between donors exceeded 5%. A statistical classification framework was built for diagnosing cytomegalovirus status from the catalog of TCR beta chain sequences. In a later analysis, TCR nucleotide sequences were compared against IMGT/GENE-DB human TR gene sequences so that V and J genes could be assigned. A later analysis assigned CDR3 sequences and most-parsimonious VDJ recombination scenarios with the TCRdist pipeline. In a later analysis, each TCR beta chain was defined by its CDR3 amino acid sequence together with its V-gene family, and reads lacking a unique V-gene family were excluded. In a later analysis, 500 to 700 highly shared, low-generation-probability nucleotide sequences were removed to address suspected cross-contamination and a sequencing artifact. For each public chain, a later analysis derived a clonal expansion index from normalized ranks of inferred template counts within each repertoire. In a later analysis, generation probabilities were computed using a VDJ recombination model fitted to out-of-frame rearrangements, and the results were checked against IGoR. In a later analysis, hypergeometric tests were used to score TCR-TCR, TCR-HLA and TCR-CMV co-occurrence, with a repertoire-size bias correction applied to TCR pairs. In a later analysis, false discovery rates were estimated by permuting HLA or CMV assignments 20 times. In a later analysis, co-occurring TCRs were grouped with DBSCAN, and TCRdist sequence similarity was added when clustering was performed within HLA-allele-positive subsets. For co-occurrence clustering, repertoires with fewer than 30,000 or more than 120,000 public chains were excluded, along with roughly 5 repertoires with anomalous nucleotide sharing. This immuneACCESS table, as held by TCRdb, lists in-frame sequences with V and J called but not all clones. Of the missing ones, under half trace to an unresolved V gene in checked studies; the others have no known cause. V and J calls and clone size are copied from that table; D and trimming were computed from the DNA. Here the sample has more than 110,000 clones; about 76% occur a single time. The ten largest clones add up to around 3% of the sample.

The origin of this receptor is a female donor in good health and CMV-seronegative. The sequence links TRBV11-3 to TRBJ2-4, with a tentative D gene TRBD2 over 6 matching bases. Sequencing used PBMCs. CDR3 region: CASSSSLGGIVAKNIQYF. The nucleotide sequence is given as TGTGCCAGCAGCTCGTCTCTAGGAGGGATTGTAGCCAAAAACATTCAGTACTTC.